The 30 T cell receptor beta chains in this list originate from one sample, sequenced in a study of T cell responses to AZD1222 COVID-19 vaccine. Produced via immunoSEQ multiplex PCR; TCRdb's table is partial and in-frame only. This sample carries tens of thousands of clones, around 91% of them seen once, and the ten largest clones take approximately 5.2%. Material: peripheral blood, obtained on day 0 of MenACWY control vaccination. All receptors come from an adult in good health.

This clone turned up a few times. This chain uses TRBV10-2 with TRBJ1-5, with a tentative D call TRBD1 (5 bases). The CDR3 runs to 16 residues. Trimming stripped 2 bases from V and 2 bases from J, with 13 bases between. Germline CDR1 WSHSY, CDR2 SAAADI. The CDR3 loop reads CASSETGGSGNQPQHF. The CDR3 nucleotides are TGCGCCAGCAGTGAGACGGGGGGAAGTGGCAATCAGCCCCAGCATTTT.

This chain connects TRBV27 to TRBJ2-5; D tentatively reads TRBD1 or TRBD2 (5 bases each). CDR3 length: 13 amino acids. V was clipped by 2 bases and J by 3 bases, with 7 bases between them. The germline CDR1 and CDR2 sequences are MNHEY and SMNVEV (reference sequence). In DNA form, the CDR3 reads TGTGCCAGCAGTTTAAGAGGGGAAGAGACCCAGTACTTC. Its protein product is CASSLRGEETQYF.

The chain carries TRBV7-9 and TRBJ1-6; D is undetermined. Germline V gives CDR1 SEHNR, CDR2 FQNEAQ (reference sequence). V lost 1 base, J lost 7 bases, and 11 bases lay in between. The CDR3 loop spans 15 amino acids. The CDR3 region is CASSLGGLANSPLHF. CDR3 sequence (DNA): TGTGCCAGCAGCTTAGGAGGGCTCGCGAATTCACCCCTCCACTTT.

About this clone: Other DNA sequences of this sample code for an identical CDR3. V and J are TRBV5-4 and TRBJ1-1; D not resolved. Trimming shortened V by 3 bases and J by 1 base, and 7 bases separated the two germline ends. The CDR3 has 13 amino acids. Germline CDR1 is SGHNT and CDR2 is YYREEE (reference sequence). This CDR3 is CASSSDWNTEAFF. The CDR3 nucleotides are TGTGCCAGCAGCTCGGACTGGAACACTGAAGCTTTCTTT.

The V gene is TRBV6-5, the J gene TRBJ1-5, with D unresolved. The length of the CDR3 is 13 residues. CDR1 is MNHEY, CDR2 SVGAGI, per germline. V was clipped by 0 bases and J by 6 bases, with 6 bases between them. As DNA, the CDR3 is TGTGCCAGCAGTTACTCGACTAGTCAGCCCCAGCATTTT. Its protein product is CASSYSTSQPQHF.

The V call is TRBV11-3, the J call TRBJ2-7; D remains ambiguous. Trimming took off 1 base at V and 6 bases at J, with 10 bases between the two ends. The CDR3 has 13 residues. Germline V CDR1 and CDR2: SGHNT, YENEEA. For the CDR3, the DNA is TGTGCCAGCAGCTTAGCAGGTTCTCGCGAGCAGTACTTC. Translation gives CASSLAGSREQYF.

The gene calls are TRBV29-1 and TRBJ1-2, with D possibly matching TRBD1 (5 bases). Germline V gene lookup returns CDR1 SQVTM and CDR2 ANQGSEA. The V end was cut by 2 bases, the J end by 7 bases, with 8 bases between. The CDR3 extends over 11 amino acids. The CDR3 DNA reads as TGCAGCGTTGAAACAGGCGGTGGCTACACCTTC. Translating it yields CSVETGGGYTF.

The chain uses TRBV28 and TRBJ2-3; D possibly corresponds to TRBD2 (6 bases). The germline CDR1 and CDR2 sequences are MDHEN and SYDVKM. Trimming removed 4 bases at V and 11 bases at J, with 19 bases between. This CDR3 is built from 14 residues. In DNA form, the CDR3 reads TGTGCCAGCAGTTCAGGCGGTAGCGGTATCGAGCAGTATTTT. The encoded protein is CASSSGGSGIEQYF. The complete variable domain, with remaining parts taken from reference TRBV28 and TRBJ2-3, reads DVKVTQSSRYLVKRTGEKVFLECVQDMDHENMFWYRQDPGLGLRLIYFSYDVKMKEKGDIPEGYSVSREKKERFSLILESASTNQTSMYLCASSSGGSGIEQYFGPGTRLTVL.

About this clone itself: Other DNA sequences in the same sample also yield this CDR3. The CDR3 spells CASSISGVQETQYF. In DNA, the CDR3 is TGTGCCAGTAGTATTTCAGGGGTCCAAGAGACCCAGTACTTC. This sequence joins TRBV19 and TRBJ2-5; D perhaps matches TRBD1 (6 bases). Per the germline V gene, CDR1 is LNHDA and CDR2 is SQIVND (reference sequence). With 3 bases removed from V and 1 base from J, the gap between germline ends came to 9 bases. The CDR3 sequence is 14 residues long.

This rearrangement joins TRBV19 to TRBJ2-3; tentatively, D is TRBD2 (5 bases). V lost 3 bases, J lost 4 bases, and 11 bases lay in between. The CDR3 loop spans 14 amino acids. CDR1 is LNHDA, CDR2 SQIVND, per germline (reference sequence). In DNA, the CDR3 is TGTGCCAGTAGTATCGACGGAGGACCAGATACGCAGTATTTT. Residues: CASSIDGGPDTQYF. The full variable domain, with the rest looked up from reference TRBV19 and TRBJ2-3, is DGGITQSPKYLFRKEGQNVTLSCEQNLNHDAMYWYRQDPGQGLRLIYYSQIVNDFQKGDIAEGYSVSREKKESFPLTVTSAQKNPTAFYLCASSIDGGPDTQYFGPGTRLTVL.

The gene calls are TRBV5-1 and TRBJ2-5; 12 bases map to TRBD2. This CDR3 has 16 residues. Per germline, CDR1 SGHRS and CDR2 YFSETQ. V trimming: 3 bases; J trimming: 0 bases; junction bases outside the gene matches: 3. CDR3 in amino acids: CASSWASGGDQETQYF. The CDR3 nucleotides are TGCGCCAGCAGCTGGGCTAGCGGGGGGGACCAAGAGACCCAGTACTTC.

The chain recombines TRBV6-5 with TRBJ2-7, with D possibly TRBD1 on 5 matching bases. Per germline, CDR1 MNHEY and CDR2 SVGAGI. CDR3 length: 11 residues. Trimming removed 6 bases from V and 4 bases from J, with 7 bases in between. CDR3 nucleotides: TGTGCCAGCAGCGACAGTTACGAGCAGTACTTC. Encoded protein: CASSDSYEQYF.

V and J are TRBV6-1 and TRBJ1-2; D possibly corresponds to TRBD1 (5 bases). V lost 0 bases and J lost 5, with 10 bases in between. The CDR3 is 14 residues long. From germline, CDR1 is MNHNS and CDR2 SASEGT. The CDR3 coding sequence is TGTGCCAGCAGTGAAGCGTATGACAGTTATGGCTACACCTTC. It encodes CASSEAYDSYGYTF.

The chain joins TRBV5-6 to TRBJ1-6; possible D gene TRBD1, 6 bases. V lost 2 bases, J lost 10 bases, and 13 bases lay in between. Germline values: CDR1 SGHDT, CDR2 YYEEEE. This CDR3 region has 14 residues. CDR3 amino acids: CASSFGGLGSPLHF. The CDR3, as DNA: TGTGCCAGCAGCTTTGGGGGCTTAGGATCACCCCTCCACTTT. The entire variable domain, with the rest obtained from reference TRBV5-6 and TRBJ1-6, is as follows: DAGVTQSPTHLIKTRGQQVTLRCSPKSGHDTVSWYQQALGQGPQFIFQYYEEEERQRGNFPDRFSGHQFPNYSSELNVNALLLGDSALYLCASSFGGLGSPLHFGNGTRLTVT.

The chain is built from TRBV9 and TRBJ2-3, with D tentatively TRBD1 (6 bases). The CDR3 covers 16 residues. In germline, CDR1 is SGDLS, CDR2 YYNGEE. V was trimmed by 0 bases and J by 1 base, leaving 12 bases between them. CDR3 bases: TGTGCCAGCAGCGTAGGGGCAGGGGCAGGCACAGATACGCAGTATTTT. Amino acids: CASSVGAGAGTDTQYF. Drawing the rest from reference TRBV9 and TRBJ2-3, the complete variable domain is DSGVTQTPKHLITATGQRVTLRCSPRSGDLSVYWYQQSLDQGLQFLIQYYNGEERAKGNILERFSAQQFPDLHSELNLSSLELGDSALYFCASSVGAGAGTDTQYFGPGTRLTVL.

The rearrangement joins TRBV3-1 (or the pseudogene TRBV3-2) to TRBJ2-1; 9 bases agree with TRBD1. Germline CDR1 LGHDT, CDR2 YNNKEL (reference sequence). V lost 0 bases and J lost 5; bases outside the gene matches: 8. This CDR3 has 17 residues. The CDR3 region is CASSQDSRTGANNEQFF. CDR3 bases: TGTGCCAGCAGCCAAGATTCACGGACAGGGGCGAACAATGAGCAGTTCTTC.

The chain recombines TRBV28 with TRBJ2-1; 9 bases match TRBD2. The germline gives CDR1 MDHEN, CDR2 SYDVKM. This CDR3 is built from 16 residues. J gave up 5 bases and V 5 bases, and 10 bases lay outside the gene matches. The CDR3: CASSPQVAGVHNEQFF. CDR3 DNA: TGTGCCAGCAGTCCCCAGGTAGCGGGAGTCCACAATGAGCAGTTCTTC.

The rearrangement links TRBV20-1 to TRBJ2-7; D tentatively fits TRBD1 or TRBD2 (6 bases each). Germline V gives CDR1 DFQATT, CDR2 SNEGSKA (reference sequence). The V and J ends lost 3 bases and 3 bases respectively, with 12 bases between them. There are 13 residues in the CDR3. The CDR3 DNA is TGCAGTGCTAGTAGGGGGGCTAACTACGAGCAGTACTTC. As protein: CSASRGANYEQYF.

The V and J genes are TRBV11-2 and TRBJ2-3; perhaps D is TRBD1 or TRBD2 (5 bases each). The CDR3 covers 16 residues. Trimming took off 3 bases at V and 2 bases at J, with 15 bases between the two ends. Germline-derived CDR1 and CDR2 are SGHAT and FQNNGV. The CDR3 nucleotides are TGTGCCAGCAGCTTTAGTGGGATGGGGGTCACAGATACGCAGTATTTT. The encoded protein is CASSFSGMGVTDTQYF.

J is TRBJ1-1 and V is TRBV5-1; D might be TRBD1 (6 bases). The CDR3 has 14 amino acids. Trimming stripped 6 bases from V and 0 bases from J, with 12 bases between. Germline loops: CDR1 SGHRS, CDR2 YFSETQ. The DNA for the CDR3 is TGCGCCAGCAACCTTGGACAGCTGAACACTGAAGCTTTCTTT. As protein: CASNLGQLNTEAFF.

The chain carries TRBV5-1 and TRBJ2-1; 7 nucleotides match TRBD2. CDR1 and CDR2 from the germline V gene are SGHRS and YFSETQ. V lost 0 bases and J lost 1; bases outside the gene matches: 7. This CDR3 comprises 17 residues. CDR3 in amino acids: CASSLDPAGLSYNEQFF. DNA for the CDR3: TGCGCCAGCAGCTTGGATCCAGCGGGGTTGTCCTACAATGAGCAGTTCTTC. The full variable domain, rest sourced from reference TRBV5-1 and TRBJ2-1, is KAGVTQTPRYLIKTRGQQVTLSCSPISGHRSVSWYQQTPGQGLQFLFEYFSETQRNKGNFPGRFSGRQFSNSRSEMNVSTLELGDSALYLCASSLDPAGLSYNEQFFGPGTRLTVL.

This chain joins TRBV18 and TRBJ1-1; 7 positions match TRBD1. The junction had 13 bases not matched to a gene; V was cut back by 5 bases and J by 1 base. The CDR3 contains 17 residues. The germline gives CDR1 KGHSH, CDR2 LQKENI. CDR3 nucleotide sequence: TGTGCCAGCTCAACAGTCAGATCGGGACAGACGAACACTGAAGCTTTCTTT. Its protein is CASSTVRSGQTNTEAFF.

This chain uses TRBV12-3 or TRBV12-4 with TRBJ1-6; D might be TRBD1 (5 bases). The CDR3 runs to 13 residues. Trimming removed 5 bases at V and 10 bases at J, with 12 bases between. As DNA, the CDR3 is TGTGCCAGCAGTATTAAGGGGAAATCACCCCTCCACTTT. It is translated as CASSIKGKSPLHF.

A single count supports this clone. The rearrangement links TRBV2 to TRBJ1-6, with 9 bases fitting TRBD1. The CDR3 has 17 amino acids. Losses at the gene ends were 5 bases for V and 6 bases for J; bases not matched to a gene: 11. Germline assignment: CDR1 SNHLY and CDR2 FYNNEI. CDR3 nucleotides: TGTGCCAGCAGTCCCCTATGGACAGGGGCCTTTAATTCACCCCTCCACTTT. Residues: CASSPLWTGAFNSPLHF.

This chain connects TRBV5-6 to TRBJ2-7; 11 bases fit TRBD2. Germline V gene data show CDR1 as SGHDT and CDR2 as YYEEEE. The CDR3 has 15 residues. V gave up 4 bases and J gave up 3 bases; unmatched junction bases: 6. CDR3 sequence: CASSPLSGRDYEQYF. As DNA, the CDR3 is TGTGCCAGCAGCCCTCTTAGCGGGAGGGACTACGAGCAGTACTTC.

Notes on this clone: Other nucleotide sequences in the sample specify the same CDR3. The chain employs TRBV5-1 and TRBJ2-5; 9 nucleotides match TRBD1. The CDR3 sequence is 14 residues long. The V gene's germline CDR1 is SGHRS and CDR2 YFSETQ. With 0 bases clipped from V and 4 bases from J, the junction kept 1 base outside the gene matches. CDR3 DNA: TGCGCCAGCAGCTTGGCGGGACAGGGAGAGACCCAGTACTTC. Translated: CASSLAGQGETQYF. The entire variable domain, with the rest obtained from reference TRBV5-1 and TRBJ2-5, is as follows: KAGVTQTPRYLIKTRGQQVTLSCSPISGHRSVSWYQQTPGQGLQFLFEYFSETQRNKGNFPGRFSGRQFSNSRSEMNVSTLELGDSALYLCASSLAGQGETQYFGPGTRLLVL.

The CDR3: CASSLAKNNSPLHF. In DNA form, the CDR3 reads TGTGCCAGCAGTTTGGCGAAAAATAATTCACCCCTCCACTTT. The chain recombines TRBV28 with TRBJ1-6; D unresolved. The CDR3 consists of 14 residues. CDR1 and CDR2 (germline): MDHEN, SYDVKM. The V end was cut by 3 bases, the J end by 5 bases, with 8 bases between.

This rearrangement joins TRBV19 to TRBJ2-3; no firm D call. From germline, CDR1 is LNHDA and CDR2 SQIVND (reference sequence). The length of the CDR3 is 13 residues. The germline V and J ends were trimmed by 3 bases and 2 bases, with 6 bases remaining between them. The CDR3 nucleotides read TGTGCCAGTAGTATCGAAGACACAGATACGCAGTATTTT. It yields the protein CASSIEDTDTQYF.

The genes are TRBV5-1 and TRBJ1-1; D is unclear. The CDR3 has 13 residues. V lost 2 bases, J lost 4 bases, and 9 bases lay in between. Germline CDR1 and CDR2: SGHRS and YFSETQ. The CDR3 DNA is TGCGCCAGCAGCTTTGGGAGAGGCACTGAAGCTTTCTTT. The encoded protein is CASSFGRGTEAFF.

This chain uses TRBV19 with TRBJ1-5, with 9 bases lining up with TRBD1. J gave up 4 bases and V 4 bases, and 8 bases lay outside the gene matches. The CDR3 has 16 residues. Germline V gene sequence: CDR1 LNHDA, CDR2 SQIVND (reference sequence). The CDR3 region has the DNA TGTGCCAGTAGTACGCTGGGACAGGGCAGGAATCAGCCCCAGCATTTT. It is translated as CASSTLGQGRNQPQHF.